The 16 T cell receptor beta chains below come from one sample, sequenced in a study of T cells after yellow fever vaccination. TCRdb passed the 5' RACE reads through MiXCR, listing each CDR3 protein once. The sample has just under 600,000 distinct CDR3 sequences, approximately 13% seen once. The input for sequencing was PBMCs, taken on the day of the yellow fever booster vaccination. Source of these receptors: a man in his thirties or forties who received the YFV17D yellow fever vaccine.

In its sample, this clonotype was seen a few times. Germline and junction disagree at one end, which may indicate a read error. The rearrangement links TRBV29-1 to TRBJ2-5; TRBD1 or TRBD2 may be the D gene (5 bases each). The CDR3 runs to 10 residues. From germline, CDR1 is SQVTM and CDR2 ANQGSEA. The CDR3 DNA reads TGCAGCGTTTCTGGGGACCCGGATCACTTC. Encoded protein: CSVSGDPDHF.

The V gene is TRBV4-3, the J gene TRBJ2-1; D perhaps matches TRBD2 (6 bases). The CDR3 sequence is 17 residues long. The V gene's germline CDR1 is LGHNA and CDR2 YSLEER. The V gene lost 0 bases and the J gene lost 2 bases, with 14 bases spanning the gap. CDR3 DNA sequence: TGCGCCAGCAGCCAAGAATATGGCGGGATTCCCTACAATGAGCAGTTCTTC. Its protein product is CASSQEYGGIPYNEQFF.

V is TRBV9 and J is TRBJ2-1; 8 positions match TRBD2. The V segment lost 4 bases and the J segment 10 bases; nucleotides outside the gene matches: 10. There are 14 residues in the CDR3. Germline CDR1 SGDLS, CDR2 YYNGEE. In DNA form, the CDR3 reads TGTGCCAGCAGCCTTAGCGGGACCGCGGGGGAGCAGTTCTTC. Its protein is CASSLSGTAGEQFF.

This clonotype has ten or more counts. The chain uses TRBV10-3 and TRBJ2-7; either TRBD1 or TRBD2 may supply D (6 bases each). The CDR3 has 13 amino acids. Germline V lookup: CDR1 ENHRY, CDR2 SYGVKD. V lost 6 bases, J lost 3 bases, and 12 bases lay in between. The CDR3 nucleotides are TGTGCCATCAGGTCGGAGGGGGACTACGAGCAGTACTTC. This encodes CAIRSEGDYEQYF.

V gene TRBV20-1 combines with J gene TRBJ2-1; 8 bases are shared with TRBD1. CDR1 and CDR2 (germline): DFQATT, SNEGSKA (reference sequence). This CDR3 has 17 residues. Trimming cost V 2 bases and J 4 bases; bases outside gene matches: 13. CDR3 DNA sequence: TGCAGTGCTAGATCCTACAAGGGGACAGGACGTTACAATGAGCAGTTCTTC. Protein sequence: CSARSYKGTGRYNEQFF.

This chain uses TRBV24-1 with TRBJ2-1, with D perhaps TRBD1 or TRBD2 (5 bases each). V was cut by 4 bases and J by 10 bases, with 19 bases left in between. The V gene's germline CDR1 is KGHDR and CDR2 SFDVKD. The CDR3 length is 15 residues. CDR3 region: CATSDPPGTGSEQFF. In DNA form, the CDR3 reads TGTGCCACCAGTGACCCCCCCGGGACGGGGTCGGAGCAGTTCTTC.

This chain uses TRBV7-2 with TRBJ2-7; D is ambiguous. The CDR3 runs to 14 residues. Germline CDR1 SGHTA, CDR2 FQGNSA. Trimming pared 5 bases from V and 5 bases from J, leaving 16 bases between. Here the CDR3 reads CASSPVGLSDEQYF. Here the CDR3 DNA reads TGTGCCAGCAGCCCAGTGGGGTTAAGCGACGAGCAGTACTTC.

The gene calls are TRBV7-9 and TRBJ1-5; TRBD1 is a possible D gene (5 bases). Germline V gene data show CDR1 as SEHNR and CDR2 as FQNEAQ (reference sequence). V dropped 5 bases and J dropped 3 bases, with 11 bases sitting between them. This CDR3 comprises 14 residues. The CDR3 spells CASSRDGNNQPQHF. The CDR3, as DNA: TGTGCCAGCAGCCGGGACGGAAACAATCAGCCCCAGCATTTT.

The V gene is TRBV5-1, the J gene TRBJ2-7; D is undetermined. The CDR3 consists of 15 residues. Germline V gives CDR1 SGHRS, CDR2 YFSETQ. V shed 4 bases and J shed 3 bases, with 17 bases lying between them. In nucleotides, the CDR3 is TGCGCCAGCAGCCCCGGGTCTATTAACGACTACGAGCAGTACTTC. It encodes CASSPGSINDYEQYF.

DNA for the CDR3: TGTGCCAGCAGTTACGGCGGCGGCAACCCCTACGAGCAGTACTTC. It is translated as CASSYGGGNPYEQYF. The rearrangement links TRBV27 to TRBJ2-7; no reliable D call. This CDR3 is built from 15 residues. Germline loops: CDR1 MNHEY, CDR2 SMNVEV (reference sequence). Trimming removed 4 bases at V and 2 bases at J, with 15 bases between.

J is TRBJ2-2 and V is TRBV6-2 or TRBV6-3; D is unresolved. This CDR3 comprises 15 residues. Germline V lookup: CDR1 MNHEY, CDR2 SVGEGT. V was shortened by 0 bases and J by 1 base, with 6 bases between the two germline ends. CDR3 sequence reads: CASSYSSRNTGELFF. The CDR3 region has the DNA TGTGCCAGCAGTTACTCGTCCCGGAACACCGGGGAGCTGTTTTTT.

V usage is TRBV19 and J usage is TRBJ2-3; D might be TRBD2 (5 bases). This CDR3 comprises 14 residues. Germline V gene data show CDR1 as LNHDA and CDR2 as SQIVND (reference sequence). V was pared by 8 bases and J by 2 bases, with 14 bases between. The CDR3 region is CASALDHNTDTQYF. DNA of the CDR3: TGTGCCAGTGCACTAGATCACAACACAGATACGCAGTATTTT.

This clonotype appeared a few times. This CDR3 is CSAKTPGIEKLFF. The DNA of the CDR3 is TGCAGTGCTAAGACACCGGGCATTGAAAAACTGTTTTTT. The chain combines TRBV20-1 with TRBJ1-4; D is ambiguous. The CDR3 contains 13 residues. Trimming took off 4 bases at V and 7 bases at J, with 13 bases between the two ends. CDR1 is DFQATT, CDR2 SNEGSKA, per germline (reference sequence).

This clonotype was found a few times. The chain joins TRBV7-8 to TRBJ2-3, with TRBD2 identical over 9 bases. Germline V CDR1 and CDR2: SGHVS, FQNEAQ. CDR3 length: 19 amino acids. The junction had 10 bases not matched to a gene; V was cut back by 0 bases and J by 0 bases. CDR3 residues: CASSLAFSSGTPSTDTQYF. CDR3 DNA sequence: TGTGCCAGCAGCTTAGCCTTTTCTAGCGGGACTCCTAGCACAGATACGCAGTATTTT.

This clonotype turned up a few times. The chain employs TRBV9 and TRBJ1-5, with no clear D. Trimming shortened V by 0 bases and J by 5 bases, and 12 bases separated the two germline ends. The CDR3 contains 15 residues. In germline, CDR1 is SGDLS, CDR2 YYNGEE. CDR3 amino acids: CASSVGPDGYQPQHF. The CDR3 DNA reads as TGTGCCAGCAGCGTAGGACCCGACGGGTATCAGCCCCAGCATTTT.

Notes on this clonotype: A single base separates this from a much larger clone, so it may be a read error. The chain uses TRBV12-3 or TRBV12-4 and TRBJ2-1, with D possibly being TRBD1 (6 bases). The CDR3 runs to 14 residues. The V end was cut by 5 bases, the J end by 9 bases, with 17 bases between. The CDR3 bases are TGTGCCAGCAGTGACCTCACAGGGATGGTTGAGCAGTTCTTC. Translated: CASSDLTGMVEQFF.